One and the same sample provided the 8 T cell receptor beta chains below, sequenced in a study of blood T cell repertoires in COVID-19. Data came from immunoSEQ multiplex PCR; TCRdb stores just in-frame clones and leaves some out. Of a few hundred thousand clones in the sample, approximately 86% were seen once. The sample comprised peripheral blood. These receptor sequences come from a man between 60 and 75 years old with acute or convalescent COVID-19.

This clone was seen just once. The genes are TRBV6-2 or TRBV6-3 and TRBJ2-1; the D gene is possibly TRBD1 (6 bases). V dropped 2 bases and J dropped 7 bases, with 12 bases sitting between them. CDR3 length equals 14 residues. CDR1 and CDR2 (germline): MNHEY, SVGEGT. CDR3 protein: CASSYGGRVNEQFF. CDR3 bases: TGTGCCAGCAGTTACGGGGGCAGAGTTAATGAGCAGTTCTTC.

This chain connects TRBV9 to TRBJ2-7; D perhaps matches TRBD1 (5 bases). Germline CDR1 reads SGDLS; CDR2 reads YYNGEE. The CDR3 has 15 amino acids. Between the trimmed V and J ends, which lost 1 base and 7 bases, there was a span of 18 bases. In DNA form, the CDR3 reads TGTGCCAGCAGCGTAAGTGGTCAGGGTTCTACGGAGCAGTACTTC. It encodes CASSVSGQGSTEQYF.

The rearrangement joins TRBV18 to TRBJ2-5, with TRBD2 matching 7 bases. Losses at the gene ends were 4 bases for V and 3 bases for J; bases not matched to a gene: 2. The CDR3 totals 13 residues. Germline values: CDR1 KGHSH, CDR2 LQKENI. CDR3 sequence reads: CASSQGLKETQYF. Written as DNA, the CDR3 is TGTGCCAGCTCACAGGGACTAAAAGAGACCCAGTACTTC.

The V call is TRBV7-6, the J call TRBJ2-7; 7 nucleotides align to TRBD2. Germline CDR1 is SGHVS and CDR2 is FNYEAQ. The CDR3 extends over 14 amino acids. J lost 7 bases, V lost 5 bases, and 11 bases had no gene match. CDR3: CASSPLASRGEQYF. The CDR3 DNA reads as TGTGCCAGCAGCCCACTAGCGAGCCGCGGGGAGCAGTACTTC.

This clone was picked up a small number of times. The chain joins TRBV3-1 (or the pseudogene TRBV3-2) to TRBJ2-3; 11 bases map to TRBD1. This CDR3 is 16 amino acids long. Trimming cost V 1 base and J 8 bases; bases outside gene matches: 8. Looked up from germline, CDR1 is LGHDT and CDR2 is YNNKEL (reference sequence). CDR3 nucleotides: TGTGCCAGCAGCCAAGCCGTTCCCGGGACAGGGGGTACGCAGTATTTT. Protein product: CASSQAVPGTGGTQYF.

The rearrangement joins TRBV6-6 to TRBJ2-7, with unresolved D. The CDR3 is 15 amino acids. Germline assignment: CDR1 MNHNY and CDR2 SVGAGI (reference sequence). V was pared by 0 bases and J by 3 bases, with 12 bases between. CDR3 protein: CASSYSSRNVYEQYF. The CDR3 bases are TGTGCCAGCAGTTACTCGTCCAGGAACGTCTACGAGCAGTACTTC.

The CDR3: CASSSVTGAETQYF. DNA for the CDR3: TGTGCCAGCAGCTCCGTGACAGGGGCAGAGACCCAGTACTTC. The chain couples TRBV5-4 to TRBJ2-5, with TRBD1 identical over 8 bases. The CDR3 covers 14 residues. J was trimmed by 4 bases and V by 3 bases; bases with no gene match: 5. Looked up from germline, CDR1 is SGHNT and CDR2 is YYREEE (reference sequence). The full variable domain, its missing parts supplied by reference TRBV5-4 and TRBJ2-5, is ETGVTQSPTHLIKTRGQQVTLRCSSQSGHNTVSWYQQALGQGPQFIFQYYREEENGRGNFPPRFSGLQFPNYSSELNVNALELDDSALYLCASSSVTGAETQYFGPGTRLLVL.

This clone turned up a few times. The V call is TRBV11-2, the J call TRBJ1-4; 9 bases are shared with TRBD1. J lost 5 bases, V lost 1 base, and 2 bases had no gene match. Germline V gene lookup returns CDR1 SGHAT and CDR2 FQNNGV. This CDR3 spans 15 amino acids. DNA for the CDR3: TGTGCCAGCAGCTTAGCCGGGACAGGGAATGAAAAACTGTTTTTT. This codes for CASSLAGTGNEKLFF.